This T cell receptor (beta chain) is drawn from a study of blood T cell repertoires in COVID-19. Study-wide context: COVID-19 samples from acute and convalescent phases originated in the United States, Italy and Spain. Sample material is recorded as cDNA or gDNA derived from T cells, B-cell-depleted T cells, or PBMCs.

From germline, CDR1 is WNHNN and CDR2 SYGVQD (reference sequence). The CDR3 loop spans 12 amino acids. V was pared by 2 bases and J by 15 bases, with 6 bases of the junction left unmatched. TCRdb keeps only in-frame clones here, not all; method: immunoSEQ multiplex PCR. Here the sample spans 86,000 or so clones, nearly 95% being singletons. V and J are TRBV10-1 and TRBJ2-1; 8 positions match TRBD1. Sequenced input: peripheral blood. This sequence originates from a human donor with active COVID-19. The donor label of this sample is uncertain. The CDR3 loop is CASSEPDRAPFF. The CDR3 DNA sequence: TGCGCCAGCAGTGAGCCGGACAGGGCCCCGTTCTTC.